Below are 26 T cell receptor beta chains sequenced from a single sample in a study of T cells after yellow fever vaccination (dated by TCRdb to between 2018 and 2021). Library method: 5' RACE. The reads were generated on an Illumina NovaSeq 6000. TCRdb redid the processing of the public reads, applying fastp at Q25 and MiXCR, and retained in-frame beta chains. Rows with one shared CDR3 protein collapse into an entry with the most common genes and DNA. Present in this sample are about 210,000 distinct CDR3 sequences, approximately 3% of which were seen just once. The top ten constitute 2.5% to 3.5% of the sample. The treatment or condition label on this specimen signifies: live attenuated yellow fever vaccine strain. This specimen consisted of CD4+ T cells sorted from PBMCs, obtained 10 days after the yellow fever booster vaccination. The receptors originated from a man younger than 35 who received the YFV17D yellow fever vaccine.

This clonotype was seen more than once but under ten times. The rearrangement uses TRBV5-4 and TRBJ2-3; 7 positions agree with TRBD2. The CDR3 has 15 amino acids. Germline CDR1 SGHNT, CDR2 YYREEE (reference sequence). Losses at the gene ends were 1 base for V and 4 bases for J; bases not matched to a gene: 6. The CDR3 here is CASSLSSGSSDTQYF. The CDR3 region has the DNA TGTGCCAGCAGCTTGTCTAGCGGTTCATCAGATACGCAGTATTTT.

V is TRBV5-5 and J is TRBJ2-5; 9 nucleotides match TRBD1. After removal of 0 bases from V and 5 bases from J, the junction contained 5 bases not matched to a gene. This CDR3 is built from 15 residues. CDR1 and CDR2 (germline): SGHKS, YYEKEE (reference sequence). The CDR3 sequence is CASSLVGQGHETQYF. CDR3 bases: TGTGCCAGCAGCTTGGTGGGACAGGGACACGAGACCCAGTACTTC.

This clonotype was found a few times. The chain couples TRBV4-3 to TRBJ2-3; 9 positions match TRBD1. Germline V gene data show CDR1 as LGHNA and CDR2 as YSLEER. CDR3 size: 17 residues. Unmatched junction bases numbered 5, after V lost 0 bases and J lost 1 base. The CDR3 is CASSQDTWDRGTDTQYF. As DNA, the CDR3 is TGCGCCAGCAGCCAAGATACGTGGGACAGGGGCACAGATACGCAGTATTTT.

This clonotype was picked up many times. The chain carries TRBV20-1 and TRBJ1-2; 7 positions match TRBD1. V gave up 5 bases and J gave up 6 bases; unmatched junction bases: 15. Germline V gives CDR1 DFQATT, CDR2 SNEGSKA (reference sequence). CDR3 length: 15 residues. The CDR3 coding sequence is TGCAGTGCTCTACGCCCCGAGACAGGGATACATGGCTACACCTTC. It codes for CSALRPETGIHGYTF.

In this sample, this clonotype turned up many times. The chain couples TRBV12-3 or TRBV12-4 to TRBJ1-1; D unresolved. This CDR3 has 14 amino acids. The germline V and J ends were trimmed by 3 bases and 1 base, with 9 bases remaining between them. The CDR3 loop reads CASSLDHGNTEAFF. The DNA for the CDR3 is TGTGCCAGCAGTTTGGACCACGGGAACACTGAAGCTTTCTTT.

V and J are TRBV7-2 and TRBJ1-2; no firm D call. There are 12 residues in the CDR3. Germline V gene lookup returns CDR1 SGHTA and CDR2 FQGNSA. V lost 5 bases and J lost 3, with 7 bases in between. The CDR3 spells CASSRGYYGYTF. CDR3 nucleotide sequence: TGTGCCAGCAGCCGAGGGTACTATGGCTACACCTTC.

The chain carries TRBV5-1 and TRBJ1-1; D is undetermined. The CDR3 runs to 12 residues. With 4 bases removed from V and 11 bases from J, the gap between germline ends came to 15 bases. The germline CDR1 and CDR2 sequences are SGHRS and YFSETQ. As DNA, the CDR3 is TGCGCCAGCAGCGCCGGGATCTCCGGGGCTTTCTTT. It encodes CASSAGISGAFF.

This clonotype was found a few times. The chain combines TRBV18 with TRBJ2-5, with 9 bases aligning to TRBD1. This CDR3 has 15 residues. V gave up 3 bases and J gave up 4 bases; unmatched junction bases: 6. Germline V CDR1 and CDR2: KGHSH, LQKENI. CDR3 sequence reads: CASSPGTGYRETQYF. CDR3 DNA: TGTGCCAGCTCACCCGGGACAGGGTATAGAGAGACCCAGTACTTC.

The J gene is TRBJ1-1, the V gene TRBV12-3 or TRBV12-4, with D possibly matching TRBD1 (5 bases). This CDR3 has 19 amino acids. The V end lost 2 bases, the J end lost 3 bases, and 25 bases lay between the germline ends. The CDR3 sequence is CASSLRFRGFRPRDTEAFF. The CDR3 DNA is TGTGCCAGCAGTTTAAGGTTTCGGGGGTTCCGGCCGAGGGACACTGAAGCTTTCTTT.

This clonotype showed up many times. It is unclear where the CDR3 begins or ends on the DNA, so no DNA is shown, and the CDR3 is as TCRdb lists it. The chain links TRBV7-2 to TRBJ1-2; the table calls TRBD1, which could not be checked here. Germline CDR1 is SGHTA and CDR2 is FQGNSA. Inclusive of both ends, the CDR3 amounts to 16 amino acids. The CDR3 loop is CASSLVATGSDRGLTF.

In this sample, this clonotype turned up a few times. The rearrangement uses TRBV4-3 and TRBJ1-5; D gene ambiguous. The CDR3 runs to 16 residues. Germline CDR1 LGHNA, CDR2 YSLEER. V lost 2 bases, J lost 6 bases, and 17 bases lay in between. The chain's CDR3 is CASSQPGKGRGQPQHF. The CDR3 region has the DNA TGCGCCAGCAGCCAACCCGGAAAGGGCCGGGGTCAGCCCCAGCATTTT.

The V call is TRBV28, the J call TRBJ1-2; D ambiguous. The CDR3 runs 10 residues. V was cut by 4 bases and J by 8 bases, with 5 bases left in between. Germline CDR1 is MDHEN and CDR2 is SYDVKM. The CDR3 DNA follows: TGTGCCAGCAGTTCTGTAGGCTACACCTTC. It yields the protein CASSSVGYTF.

The chain joins TRBV5-1 to TRBJ2-5; TRBD2 might be the D (7 bases). This CDR3 spans 16 amino acids. Trimming cost V 2 bases and J 7 bases, with 21 bases left between them. Germline V gene data show CDR1 as SGHRS and CDR2 as YFSETQ. CDR3 amino acids: CASSFLGGGRERTQYF. CDR3 DNA sequence: TGCGCCAGCAGCTTTTTGGGCGGGGGCCGAGAGAGGACCCAGTACTTC. Complete variable domain (other parts from reference TRBV5-1 and TRBJ2-5): KAGVTQTPRYLIKTRGQQVTLSCSPISGHRSVSWYQQTPGQGLQFLFEYFSETQRNKGNFPGRFSGRQFSNSRSEMNVSTLELGDSALYLCASSFLGGGRERTQYFGPGTRLLVL.

The table lists this clonotype with a few counts. J is TRBJ1-2 and V is TRBV5-1; 7 bases line up with TRBD1. J lost 9 bases, V lost 5 bases, and 10 bases had no gene match. CDR1 and CDR2 from the germline V gene are SGHRS and YFSETQ. This CDR3 has 13 residues. CDR3 sequence: CASRLTQGERYTF. In nucleotides, the CDR3 is TGCGCCAGCAGACTCACCCAGGGGGAGCGCTACACCTTC.

The table lists this clonotype with a few counts. This chain links TRBV6-2 or TRBV6-3 with TRBJ2-1; 8 bases line up with TRBD1. The CDR3 spans 15 residues. CDR1 and CDR2 (germline): MNHEY, SVGEGT. After removal of 2 bases from V and 6 bases from J, the junction contained 6 bases not matched to a gene. The CDR3 here is CASSYRTGIGNEQFF. DNA of the CDR3: TGTGCCAGCAGTTACAGGACAGGGATTGGCAATGAGCAGTTCTTC.

This clonotype was detected a few times. The chain has TRBV29-1 and TRBJ2-3; tentative D call: TRBD2 (6 bases). This CDR3 has 13 amino acids. The germline V gene has CDR1 SQVTM and CDR2 ANQGSEA. With 3 bases removed from V and 6 bases from J, the gap between germline ends came to 13 bases. This chain's CDR3 is CSVDFGTRDTQYF. CDR3 sequence (DNA): TGCAGCGTTGATTTTGGGACTCGTGATACGCAGTATTTT.

This clonotype was seen only a few times. The J gene is TRBJ2-2, the V gene TRBV4-3; D is ambiguous. This CDR3 has 13 residues. V lost 0 bases, J lost 6 bases, and 5 bases lay in between. The V gene's germline CDR1 is LGHNA and CDR2 YSLEER. The CDR3 DNA is TGCGCCAGCAGCCAAGATATATCCGGGGAGCTGTTTTTT. Translation: CASSQDISGELFF.

V and J are TRBV30 and TRBJ1-2; weak D call: TRBD1 (5 bases). This CDR3 has 13 residues. V lost 0 bases and J lost 7, with 12 bases in between. Germline assignment: CDR1 GTSNPN and CDR2 SVGIG (reference sequence). The CDR3: CAWSVNQGFGYTF. In nucleotides, the CDR3 is TGTGCCTGGAGTGTAAACCAGGGATTTGGCTACACCTTC.

This clonotype was counted between two and nine times. The chain couples TRBV27 to TRBJ2-3; tentatively, D is TRBD2 (5 bases). The CDR3 extends over 14 amino acids. V lost 4 bases to trimming and J lost 1 base, with 9 bases between them. Germline CDR1 MNHEY, CDR2 SMNVEV (reference sequence). The CDR3 is CASSSKRGTDTQYF. CDR3 bases: TGTGCCAGCAGTTCGAAGAGGGGCACAGATACGCAGTATTTT.

This clonotype has ten or more counts. The rearrangement links TRBV5-4 to TRBJ2-1, with 8 bases that match TRBD2. V shed 4 bases, J shed 6 bases, and the junction held 12 bases outside the gene matches. This CDR3 comprises 16 residues. Germline lookup yields CDR1 SGHNT and CDR2 YYREEE (reference sequence). CDR3 in amino acids: CASSRGGHLNPNEQFF. For the CDR3, the DNA is TGTGCCAGCAGCCGGGGGGGACACCTCAACCCCAATGAGCAGTTCTTC.

This clonotype came up many times. For the CDR3, the DNA is TGTGCCAGCAGTCGTCTCCGGGGAGCCAAAAACATTCAGTACTTC. Amino acid sequence: CASSRLRGAKNIQYF. The chain uses TRBV11-2 and TRBJ2-4; the D gene is possibly TRBD2 (5 bases). This CDR3 has 15 amino acids. The germline V gene has CDR1 SGHAT and CDR2 FQNNGV. V was cut by 6 bases and J by 0 bases, with 12 bases left in between.

In this sample, this clonotype turned up many times. The chain carries TRBV19 and TRBJ1-5; D call uncertain. The CDR3 sequence is 15 residues long. CDR1 and CDR2 from the germline V gene are LNHDA and SQIVND (reference sequence). The V end was cut by 1 base, the J end by 4 bases, with 11 bases between. CDR3 nucleotide sequence: TGTGCCAGTAGTATAGGGGCAGTGTCAAATCAGCCCCAGCATTTT. This gives the protein CASSIGAVSNQPQHF. The variable domain in full, with the rest retrieved from reference TRBV19 and TRBJ1-5, is DGGITQSPKYLFRKEGQNVTLSCEQNLNHDAMYWYRQDPGQGLRLIYYSQIVNDFQKGDIAEGYSVSREKKESFPLTVTSAQKNPTAFYLCASSIGAVSNQPQHFGDGTRLSIL.

The V call is TRBV6-5, the J call TRBJ1-2; D possibly corresponds to TRBD1 (6 bases). V lost 5 bases and J lost 4, with 11 bases in between. This CDR3 spans 13 amino acids. Germline CDR1 MNHEY, CDR2 SVGAGI. CDR3 nucleotide sequence: TGTGCCAGCAGTCGGGACATTCTCTATGGCTACACCTTC. Translating it yields CASSRDILYGYTF.

This clonotype turned up a few times. The rearrangement joins TRBV7-2 to TRBJ2-3; maybe TRBD2 (5 bases). Germline assignment: CDR1 SGHTA and CDR2 FQGNSA. The CDR3 is 14 amino acids. The germline V and J ends were trimmed by 3 bases and 1 base, with 8 bases remaining between them. DNA of the CDR3: TGTGCCAGCAGCTTCAAAGCGGGCACAGATACGCAGTATTTT. Translated, it gives CASSFKAGTDTQYF.

This clonotype was seen ten or more times. The chain uses TRBV27 and TRBJ1-6, with D uncertain. The length of the CDR3 is 12 residues. From germline, CDR1 is MNHEY and CDR2 SMNVEV (reference sequence). V dropped 3 bases and J dropped 3 bases, with 0 bases sitting between them. The CDR3 spells CASSFYNSPLHF. CDR3 coding DNA: TGTGCCAGCAGTTTCTATAATTCACCCCTCCACTTT.

This clonotype was recorded many times. The rearrangement joins TRBV9 to TRBJ2-1; 10 bases are a match to TRBD2. The CDR3 is 16 amino acids. Germline lookup yields CDR1 SGDLS and CDR2 YYNGEE. The J segment lost 8 bases and the V segment lost 0 bases, leaving 8 bases of the junction unmatched. This chain's CDR3 is CASSVAGSGGSDEQFF. Written as DNA, the CDR3 is TGTGCCAGCAGCGTAGCTGGTAGCGGGGGGAGCGATGAGCAGTTCTTC.